The 22 T cell receptor beta chains listed next were all sequenced from one sample in a study of T-cell memory formation after mild COVID-19. MiXCR, run by TCRdb on the 5' RACE reads, gives a single entry per CDR3 protein. The top ten clones hold around 21% of a sample with around 320,000 distinct CDR3 sequences, just under 20% of them seen once. Source material: PBMCs or a T cell subset sorted from them (not recorded which). These TCRs come from a man aged 18 to 35 who had mild COVID-19 (a few samples of this study predate the infection). Cell type and time point are not known.

This chain joins TRBV6-5 and TRBJ2-3; 10 nucleotides line up with TRBD2. With 7 bases clipped from V and 6 bases from J, the junction kept 7 bases outside the gene matches. Per the germline V gene, CDR1 is MNHEY and CDR2 is SVGAGI. This CDR3 has 14 residues. The CDR3 sequence is CASNERGGRDTQYF. The CDR3, as DNA: TGTGCCAGCAACGAGCGGGGGGGCCGTGATACGCAGTATTTT.

In DNA form, the CDR3 reads TGCAGCGTCACGGGGGGGAGTGGGTACCAAGAGACCCAGTACTTC. Translated: CSVTGGSGYQETQYF. This chain joins TRBV29-1 and TRBJ2-5; 8 positions match TRBD2. V shed 6 bases, J shed 0 bases, and the junction held 9 bases outside the gene matches. The CDR3 runs 15 residues. Germline CDR1 reads SQVTM; CDR2 reads ANQGSEA. The whole variable domain, filled in from reference TRBV29-1 and TRBJ2-5, reads SAVISQKPSRDICQRGTSLTIQCQVDSQVTMMFWYRQQPGQSLTLIATANQGSEATYESGFVIDKFPISRPNLTFSTLTVSNMSPEDSSIYLCSVTGGSGYQETQYFGPGTRLLVL.

This clonotype occurred a few times. The chain combines TRBV7-2 with TRBJ2-7; maybe TRBD1 (6 bases). The CDR3 loop spans 13 amino acids. Germline loops: CDR1 SGHTA, CDR2 FQGNSA. V dropped 5 bases and J dropped 5 bases, with 13 bases sitting between them. The CDR3 protein is CASSTQQGNEQYF. CDR3 DNA: TGTGCCAGCAGCACGCAACAGGGAAACGAGCAGTACTTC.

This clonotype has only a few counts. V is TRBV7-6 and J is TRBJ2-1, with D possibly TRBD2 on 5 matching bases. The V and J ends lost 1 base and 4 bases respectively, with 14 bases between them. The CDR3 runs 16 residues. The V gene's germline CDR1 is SGHVS and CDR2 FNYEAQ. The CDR3, as DNA: TGTGCCAGCAGCTTAGACGTTGGCGGGCGGTACAATGAGCAGTTCTTC. Its protein product is CASSLDVGGRYNEQFF.

The chain carries TRBV10-3 and TRBJ2-2; 8 bases are a match to TRBD1. This CDR3 spans 18 amino acids. The germline CDR1 and CDR2 sequences are ENHRY and SYGVKD. Germline trimming cut 4 bases from V and 5 bases from J; bases unmatched to any gene: 15. CDR3 protein: CAISGDGQGGSYTGELFF. DNA for the CDR3: TGTGCCATCAGTGGAGATGGACAGGGAGGCTCGTATACCGGGGAGCTGTTTTTT.

This clonotype was recorded a few times. J is TRBJ1-4 and V is TRBV4-2; 8 positions match TRBD1. The germline CDR1 and CDR2 sequences are LGHNA and YNFKEQ. The CDR3 is made up of 14 amino acids. Trimming cost V 1 base and J 8 bases; bases outside gene matches: 3. CDR3 DNA: TGTGCCAGCAGCCAAGGGACAGGGAGCGAAAAACTGTTTTTT. Translating gives CASSQGTGSEKLFF.

This clonotype was counted a few times. The J gene is TRBJ2-7, the V gene TRBV12-3 or TRBV12-4; TRBD2 aligns across 8 bases. This CDR3 has 13 amino acids. J gave up 2 bases and V 9 bases, and 6 bases lay outside the gene matches. The DNA for the CDR3 is TGTGCCAGTTCCGAGCGGGGGACCTACGAGCAGTACTTC. Translating it yields CASSERGTYEQYF.

This chain connects TRBV15 to TRBJ1-1; TRBD1 matches at 7 bases. Germline-derived CDR1 and CDR2 are LNHNV and YYDKDF (reference sequence). V lost 6 bases and J lost 3; bases outside the gene matches: 7. The CDR3 is made up of 14 amino acids. Here the CDR3 DNA reads TGTGCCACCAGACGTGGGGACAGAGACACTGAAGCTTTCTTT. Translating it yields CATRRGDRDTEAFF.

A few counts support this clonotype. The genes are TRBV19 and TRBJ2-2; D call uncertain. Germline V gene data show CDR1 as LNHDA and CDR2 as SQIVND (reference sequence). V lost 7 bases and J lost 0, with 15 bases in between. This CDR3 is built from 16 residues. CDR3 region: CASTWVSLPNTGELFF. Here the CDR3 DNA reads TGTGCCAGTACCTGGGTATCGCTCCCGAACACCGGGGAGCTGTTTTTT.

This clonotype appeared a few times. The CDR3 nucleotides read TGTGCCAGCGCTACAGGGAAATCTGGGGCCAACGTCCTGACTTTC. This codes for CASATGKSGANVLTF. The rearrangement links TRBV6-1 to TRBJ2-6, with D possibly TRBD1 on 6 matching bases. The CDR3 runs to 15 residues. The germline V gene encodes CDR1 MNHNS and CDR2 SASEGT. The V and J ends lost 8 bases and 1 base respectively, with 12 bases between them.

The genes are TRBV7-2 and TRBJ2-7; D is unresolved. V lost 4 bases to trimming and J lost 7 bases, with 8 bases between them. This CDR3 spans 11 amino acids. Germline V CDR1 and CDR2: SGHTA, FQGNSA. The CDR3 protein is CASSSWEEQYF. The CDR3 nucleotides read TGTGCCAGCAGCTCCTGGGAAGAGCAGTACTTC.

This chain links TRBV5-1 with TRBJ2-5, with D possibly called TRBD1 or TRBD2 (5 bases each). The V end was cut by 0 bases, the J end by 9 bases, with 15 bases between. The germline V gene encodes CDR1 SGHRS and CDR2 YFSETQ. This CDR3 spans 14 amino acids. This CDR3 is CASSLDWGTGPQYF. CDR3 nucleotide sequence: TGCGCCAGCAGCTTGGATTGGGGGACGGGGCCCCAGTACTTC.

This clonotype has only a few counts. The V gene is TRBV18, the J gene TRBJ2-1; D is unclear. Trimming stripped 5 bases from V and 3 bases from J, with 17 bases between. The CDR3 loop spans 16 amino acids. The germline gives CDR1 KGHSH, CDR2 LQKENI. In DNA, the CDR3 is TGTGCCAGCTCAATCATGGACGGACCCCTCTACAATGAGCAGTTCTTC. This codes for CASSIMDGPLYNEQFF.

This clonotype has just one count. The chain joins TRBV12-3 or TRBV12-4 to TRBJ2-7; TRBD2 matches 9 bases. The junction had 24 bases not matched to a gene; V was cut back by 6 bases and J by 3 bases. This CDR3 spans 20 amino acids. In DNA, the CDR3 is TGTGCCAGCAGCCCCGGGGAGGGGCGGGGGGGCCTCCGAAGAGACTACGAGCAGTACGTC. Translation gives CASSPGEGRGGLRRDYEQYV.

Only a few counts were recorded for this clonotype. This chain uses TRBV10-3 with TRBJ2-5; the match to TRBD2 covers 9 bases. The V gene end was trimmed by 2 bases and the J gene end by 5 bases; junction bases not matched to a gene: 9. The CDR3 consists of 16 residues. CDR1 and CDR2 from the germline V gene are ENHRY and SYGVKD. The CDR3 here is CAISEVVAGGLETQYF. CDR3 bases: TGTGCCATCAGTGAGGTCGTGGCGGGGGGGCTCGAGACCCAGTACTTC.

This clonotype was detected a few times. CDR3 protein: CSARYRSYEQYV. The CDR3 DNA reads TGCAGTGCTAGATACCGATCCTACGAGCAGTACGTC. V and J are TRBV20-1 and TRBJ2-7; D call uncertain. The germline V gene encodes CDR1 DFQATT and CDR2 SNEGSKA (reference sequence). Trimming took 2 bases from V and 1 from J, leaving 6 bases between them. The CDR3 consists of 12 residues.

This clonotype was picked up a small number of times. The V call is TRBV12-3 or TRBV12-4, the J call TRBJ2-1, with D unclear. V lost 9 bases to trimming and J lost 0 bases, with 9 bases between them. The CDR3 consists of 13 residues. The CDR3 here is CASTDSSYNEQFF. CDR3 DNA: TGTGCCAGTACTGATAGCTCCTACAATGAGCAGTTCTTC.

The rearrangement links TRBV28 to TRBJ1-2; tentatively, D is TRBD1 (6 bases). V lost 10 bases and J 2 bases, leaving 11 bases between the germline ends. The CDR3 length is 12 residues. Per germline, CDR1 MDHEN and CDR2 SYDVKM. CDR3: CAIQDRNYGYTF. The CDR3 coding sequence is TGTGCCATCCAGGACAGAAACTATGGCTACACCTTC.

The CDR3 here is CASSVEGPTYNEQFF. DNA for the CDR3: TGTGCCAGCAGTGTCGAGGGGCCCACCTACAATGAGCAGTTCTTC. The chain carries TRBV2 and TRBJ2-1; TRBD1 or TRBD2 may be the D gene (5 bases each). Trimming left V 4 bases short and J 2 bases short, with 12 bases between. The germline CDR1 and CDR2 sequences are SNHLY and FYNNEI. There are 15 residues in the CDR3.

A remark on this clonotype: Relative to the germline gene, one junction end is altered; a read error may explain this. This chain connects TRBV7-6 to TRBJ2-2, with a possible D match to TRBD2 (5 bases). Germline-derived CDR1 and CDR2 are SGHVS and FNYEAQ. The CDR3 runs to 16 residues. This chain's CDR3 is CASSLAHSSNTGELYF. CDR3 sequence (DNA): TGTGCCAGCAGCTTAGCGCACAGTTCGAACACCGGGGAGCTGTATTTT.

This clonotype came up a few times. The chain recombines TRBV9 with TRBJ2-2; no firm D call. CDR3 size: 13 residues. Trimming shortened V by 0 bases and J by 4 bases, and 4 bases separated the two germline ends. Germline V gives CDR1 SGDLS, CDR2 YYNGEE. For the CDR3, the DNA is TGTGCCAGCAGCGTAGTAGCCACCGGGGAGCTGTTTTTT. As protein: CASSVVATGELFF.

The rearrangement links TRBV19 to TRBJ2-1, with D possibly TRBD2 on 7 matching bases. Germline-derived CDR1 and CDR2 are LNHDA and SQIVND (reference sequence). This CDR3 region has 13 residues. Trimming cost V 6 bases and J 9 bases, with 15 bases left between them. The DNA of the CDR3 is TGTGCCAGTAGCACCGGGGGGCGAGGTGAGCAGTTCTTC. Protein: CASSTGGRGEQFF.